The present T cell receptor (beta chain) was sequenced within a study of blood T cell repertoires in COVID-19. About the research overall: Researchers got acute and convalescent COVID-19 samples from the United States, Italy and Spain. T cells, B-cell-depleted T cells, or PBMCs provided the cDNA or gDNA that served as material.

As processed by the authors: Reference gene primer amplification yielded estimated nucleated cell counts. TCRdb keeps only in-frame clones here, not all; method: immunoSEQ multiplex PCR. V and J calls and clone size come straight from that table; D and trimming were deduced from the DNA. The table has approximately 150,000 clones, 65% to 90% seen once. Germline V gene sequence: CDR1 SQVTM, CDR2 ANQGSEA. The CDR3 consists of 14 residues. The V segment lost 5 bases and the J segment 0 bases; nucleotides outside the gene matches: 5. The V call is TRBV29-1, the J call TRBJ2-7; 9 bases match TRBD2. The clonotype comes from a woman between 50 and 59 years old in a cohort sampled during active or convalescent COVID-19. Sequencing used peripheral blood. CDR3 sequence reads: CSVRAGGNSYEQYF. CDR3 DNA: TGCAGCGTTCGAGCGGGGGGAAACTCCTACGAGCAGTACTTC.